This entry lists 26 T cell receptor beta chains sequenced from one sample in a study of blood T cell repertoires in COVID-19 (dated by TCRdb to 2019 to 2021). Receptors were amplified or captured by the immunoSEQ multiplex PCR assay. TCRdb took over this immuneACCESS table, retaining in-frame rearrangements with V and J assigned. Such tables are incomplete; in checked studies, under half of the missing clones stem from an unresolved V gene, and the remainder is unexplained. Here the sample has 150,000 to 250,000 clones; approximately 84% occur a single time. The ten largest make up over 6.5% of the sample. The sample comprised PBMCs or T cells enriched from blood (not recorded which). The receptors were gathered from a man aged 40-50 years who had recovered from COVID-19.

This chain connects TRBV19 to TRBJ1-5; 12 positions agree with TRBD1. CDR1 is LNHDA, CDR2 SQIVND, per germline (reference sequence). The CDR3 totals 15 residues. J gave up 7 bases and V 4 bases, and 5 bases lay outside the gene matches. The CDR3 nucleotides are TGTGCCAGTAGTAAGGGGACAGGGGGCGTCCAGCCCCAGCATTTT. Translating it yields CASSKGTGGVQPQHF.

This chain connects TRBV6-1 to TRBJ1-2; D remains ambiguous. This CDR3 is 12 amino acids long. The ends were cut back, 0 bases at V and 8 bases at J, with 7 bases in the middle. Germline V gene data show CDR1 as MNHNS and CDR2 as SASEGT. The CDR3 loop reads CASSEAYSGYTF. The DNA of the CDR3 is TGTGCCAGCAGTGAAGCCTACAGCGGCTACACCTTC.

The chain employs TRBV2 and TRBJ1-5; D remains ambiguous. V was pared by 9 bases and J by 2 bases, with 14 bases between. CDR1 and CDR2 from the germline V gene are SNHLY and FYNNEI. The CDR3 consists of 14 residues. CDR3 sequence reads: CASNSLLGNQPQHF. The CDR3 nucleotides read TGTGCCAGTAACAGCTTACTGGGCAATCAGCCCCAGCATTTT. Full variable domain (outside the CDR3, taken from reference TRBV2 and TRBJ1-5): EPEVTQTPSHQVTQMGQEVILRCVPISNHLYFYWYRQILGQKVEFLVSFYNNEISEKSEIFDDQFSVERPDGSNFTLKIRSTKLEDSAMYFCASNSLLGNQPQHFGDGTRLSIL.

There are a few counts of this clone. The V call is TRBV29-1, the J call TRBJ2-7, with unresolved D. The germline gives CDR1 SQVTM, CDR2 ANQGSEA. The CDR3 loop spans 11 amino acids. V was trimmed by 3 bases and J by 4 bases, leaving 7 bases between them. The CDR3 nucleotides are TGCAGCGTTGATCTAGGTTACGAGCAGTACTTC. Residues: CSVDLGYEQYF.

This sequence joins TRBV11-2 and TRBJ1-1; maybe TRBD1 (6 bases). Trimming cost V 0 bases and J 5 bases, with 19 bases left between them. Germline V lookup: CDR1 SGHAT, CDR2 FQNNGV. CDR3 length: 17 residues. CDR3 DNA: TGTGCCAGCAGCTTAGATCGTGGAGTTCCTAGGGGGACTGAAGCTTTCTTT. It encodes CASSLDRGVPRGTEAFF.

The rearrangement joins TRBV28 to TRBJ2-7; perhaps TRBD2 as D (6 bases). Trimming shortened V by 5 bases and J by 1 base, and 9 bases separated the two germline ends. The CDR3 sequence is 13 residues long. Germline V CDR1 and CDR2: MDHEN, SYDVKM. CDR3 bases: TGTGCCAGCAGTGGGGGGAAATCCTACGAGCAGTACTTC. It specifies CASSGGKSYEQYF.

The chain joins TRBV30 to TRBJ2-2, with 8 bases identical to TRBD1. There are 13 residues in the CDR3. CDR1 and CDR2 from the germline V gene are GTSNPN and SVGIG (reference sequence). Trimming at V came to 7 bases and at J to 1 base, leaving 2 bases not matched to a gene. CDR3 DNA sequence: TGTGCCTTGGACAGGGTGAACACCGGGGAGCTGTTTTTT. Protein product: CALDRVNTGELFF. Full variable domain (rest looked up from reference TRBV30 and TRBJ2-2): SQTIHQWPATLVQPVGSPLSLECTVEGTSNPNLYWYRQAAGRGLQLLFYSVGIGQISSEVPQNLSASRPQDRQFILSSKKLLLSDSGFYLCALDRVNTGELFFGEGSRLTVL.

A few counts support this clone. The chain couples TRBV9 to TRBJ2-7; 9 bases align to TRBD1. Germline CDR1 SGDLS, CDR2 YYNGEE. This CDR3 has 14 amino acids. With 0 bases clipped from V and 4 bases from J, the junction kept 2 bases outside the gene matches. In nucleotides, the CDR3 is TGTGCCAGCAGCGTAGGACAGGGGGGATACGAGCAGTACTTC. This encodes CASSVGQGGYEQYF.

The CDR3 DNA follows: TGTGCCAGCAGCACCGGAGGGGGCAGACAGCCCCAGCATTTT. Its translation: CASSTGGGRQPQHF. This sequence joins TRBV6-5 and TRBJ1-5, with 7 bases matching TRBD1. The CDR3 is made up of 14 amino acids. V trimming: 6 bases; J trimming: 7 bases; junction bases outside the gene matches: 9. CDR1 is MNHEY and CDR2 is SVGAGI in the germline V gene.

This clone was picked up a small number of times. The genes are TRBV9 and TRBJ2-7, with 15 bases identical to TRBD2. Trimming removed 4 bases from V and 3 bases from J; junction bases left unmatched: 8. This CDR3 spans 17 amino acids. Germline CDR1 SGDLS, CDR2 YYNGEE. CDR3 protein: CASSPPGLAGGVYEQYF. The CDR3 DNA follows: TGTGCCAGCAGCCCTCCTGGACTAGCGGGGGGGGTCTACGAGCAGTACTTC.

The chain employs TRBV19 and TRBJ2-2, with 9 bases identical to TRBD1. CDR1 and CDR2 from the germline V gene are LNHDA and SQIVND (reference sequence). CDR3 length equals 15 residues. Trimming at V came to 5 bases and at J to 5 bases, leaving 6 bases not matched to a gene. CDR3 residues: CASSSGQGGTGELFF. For the CDR3, the DNA is TGTGCCAGTAGTTCGGGACAGGGAGGGACCGGGGAGCTGTTTTTT.

The V call is TRBV2, the J call TRBJ1-4; 9 bases match TRBD1. Germline values: CDR1 SNHLY, CDR2 FYNNEI. This CDR3 spans 16 amino acids. The V gene end was trimmed by 5 bases and the J gene end by 4 bases; junction bases not matched to a gene: 8. CDR3 bases: TGTGCCAGCAGTTCGGGACAGGGCGCCAATAATGAAAAACTGTTTTTT. Amino acid sequence: CASSSGQGANNEKLFF.

The rearrangement links TRBV19 to TRBJ2-5; 8 bases map to TRBD1. Germline-derived CDR1 and CDR2 are LNHDA and SQIVND (reference sequence). V trimming: 4 bases; J trimming: 1 base; junction bases outside the gene matches: 5. The CDR3 consists of 15 residues. The CDR3 protein is CASSTRTGLQETQYF. CDR3 nucleotide sequence: TGTGCCAGTAGTACGAGGACAGGGCTCCAAGAGACCCAGTACTTC.

The chain carries TRBV9 and TRBJ1-2; 7 nucleotides agree with TRBD1. V shed 3 bases and J 5 bases; nucleotides not matched to a gene: 16. The CDR3 has 17 residues. Germline values: CDR1 SGDLS, CDR2 YYNGEE. The CDR3 DNA sequence: TGTGCCAGCAGCGCGGACGACAGGGCGTATAGACCGTATGGCTACACCTTC. It yields the protein CASSADDRAYRPYGYTF.

This rearrangement joins TRBV29-1 to TRBJ1-3; no definite D call. Trimming left V 6 bases short and J 7 bases short, with 16 bases between. The CDR3 spans 13 residues. Germline V gives CDR1 SQVTM, CDR2 ANQGSEA. The DNA for the CDR3 is TGCAGCGTCCAAACCGGTGCCAGGAACACCATATATTTT. This sequence encodes CSVQTGARNTIYF. Combining the CDR3 with reference TRBV29-1 and TRBJ1-3 gives the whole variable domain SAVISQKPSRDICQRGTSLTIQCQVDSQVTMMFWYRQQPGQSLTLIATANQGSEATYESGFVIDKFPISRPNLTFSTLTVSNMSPEDSSIYLCSVQTGARNTIYFGEGSWLTVV.

Turning to this clone: The same CDR3 can be traced to other DNA sequences in this sample. V is TRBV2 and J is TRBJ1-5; D is possibly TRBD1 (6 bases). Trimming took 4 bases from V and 2 from J, leaving 6 bases between them. The CDR3 has 13 residues. Germline CDR1 is SNHLY and CDR2 is FYNNEI. CDR3 nucleotide sequence: TGTGCCAGCAGTGGGACAGGCAATCAGCCCCAGCATTTT. As protein: CASSGTGNQPQHF.

V and J are TRBV7-2 and TRBJ1-2; the D is unclear. Germline V CDR1 and CDR2: SGHTA, FQGNSA. Deletions cut 6 bases from V and 3 bases from J, with 8 bases between. There are 12 residues in the CDR3. The CDR3 sequence: CASSRSDYGYTF. The CDR3 DNA reads TGTGCCAGCAGTCGAAGCGACTATGGCTACACCTTC.

DNA for the CDR3: TGTGCCAGCAGTTTTATGAACACCGGGGAGCTGTTTTTT. Its translation is CASSFMNTGELFF. The gene calls are TRBV27 and TRBJ2-2; D is undetermined. With 3 bases removed from V and 1 base from J, the gap between germline ends came to 3 bases. The germline V gene encodes CDR1 MNHEY and CDR2 SMNVEV (reference sequence). The CDR3 covers 13 residues.

V and J are TRBV5-4 and TRBJ1-3; D unclear. V dropped 0 bases and J dropped 0 bases, with 7 bases sitting between them. This CDR3 has 15 residues. CDR1 is SGHNT, CDR2 YYREEE, per germline (reference sequence). The CDR3 nucleotides are TGTGCCAGCAGCTTGGGGGCAGACTCTGGAAACACCATATATTTT. Its protein product is CASSLGADSGNTIYF.

A note on this clone: Other DNA sequences in the same sample also yield this CDR3. The chain is built from TRBV11-3 and TRBJ2-3, with D unclear. V was trimmed by 5 bases and J by 3 bases, leaving 15 bases between them. The length of the CDR3 is 15 residues. Germline CDR1 reads SGHNT; CDR2 reads YENEEA. The CDR3 loop reads CASSPRGGSTDTQYF. The DNA of the CDR3 is TGTGCCAGCAGCCCCAGAGGTGGATCGACAGATACGCAGTATTTT.

The rearrangement uses TRBV24-1 and TRBJ2-1, with D possibly matching TRBD1 (5 bases). This CDR3 comprises 15 residues. Looked up from germline, CDR1 is KGHDR and CDR2 is SFDVKD. V dropped 8 bases and J dropped 8 bases, with 21 bases sitting between them. The CDR3 coding sequence is TGTGCCACCATGGGGCGGCGTAGGGTTTATGATGAGCAGTTCTTC. This sequence encodes CATMGRRRVYDEQFF.

The chain has TRBV5-1 and TRBJ1-1; D not certain. With 0 bases removed from V and 4 bases from J, the gap between germline ends came to 13 bases. The CDR3 is made up of 15 amino acids. Germline V gene data show CDR1 as SGHRS and CDR2 as YFSETQ. In DNA, the CDR3 is TGCGCCAGCAGCTTGGTTGGCGGCCACTTCACTGAAGCTTTCTTT. It is translated as CASSLVGGHFTEAFF.

The chain couples TRBV5-1 to TRBJ2-7; perhaps TRBD2 as D (5 bases). In germline, CDR1 is SGHRS, CDR2 YFSETQ. CDR3 length equals 15 residues. V was pared by 4 bases and J by 3 bases, with 17 bases between. CDR3 nucleotide sequence: TGCGCCAGCAGCCCGGCTGAGGGCAGAAACTACGAGCAGTACTTC. This encodes CASSPAEGRNYEQYF.

The rearrangement links TRBV13 to TRBJ2-1; 10 nucleotides align to TRBD2. Germline CDR1 PRHDT, CDR2 FYEKMQ (reference sequence). V shed 5 bases, J shed 4 bases, and the junction held 8 bases outside the gene matches. This CDR3 is built from 16 residues. The CDR3, as DNA: TGTGCCAGCAGCCCCAAACTAGCGGGGAGTTACAATGAGCAGTTCTTC. Its protein product is CASSPKLAGSYNEQFF.

V gene TRBV6-5 combines with J gene TRBJ1-6; perhaps TRBD1 as D (6 bases). The V gene lost 4 bases and the J gene lost 10 bases, with 14 bases spanning the gap. The germline CDR1 and CDR2 sequences are MNHEY and SVGAGI. The CDR3 runs 14 residues. DNA of the CDR3: TGTGCCAGCAGTTTTGGCAGGGGCCCGTCACCCCTCCACTTT. Its translation is CASSFGRGPSPLHF.

The chain joins TRBV18 to TRBJ2-2, with 7 bases that match TRBD2. V shed 2 bases, J shed 3 bases, and the junction held 3 bases outside the gene matches. This CDR3 comprises 15 residues. CDR1 KGHSH and CDR2 LQKENI come from the germline V gene. The CDR3, as DNA: TGTGCCAGCTCACCAGGCGCGGGGGACACCGGGGAGCTGTTTTTT. Translated, it gives CASSPGAGDTGELFF.